This T cell receptor (beta chain) was observed in a study of T cells in localized non-small cell lung cancer. This clone appeared a single time. The V gene's germline CDR1 is SGHRS and CDR2 YFSETQ. V shed 3 bases and J 5 bases; nucleotides not matched to a gene: 3. The CDR3 sequence is 13 residues long. Libraries were prepared by immunoSEQ multiplex PCR; TCRdb keeps only in-frame clonotypes and omits some of them. The sample holds about 40,000 clones, 90% to 95% seen once. The sequencing used PBMCs, collected before any cancer treatment. The clonotype comes from a woman aged 35 to 70 with stage II lung adenocarcinoma. This chain connects TRBV5-1 to TRBJ2-5, with 8 bases matching TRBD1. The CDR3 protein is CASSYDRGETQYF. The CDR3, as DNA: TGCGCCAGCAGCTATGACAGGGGTGAGACCCAGTACTTC.